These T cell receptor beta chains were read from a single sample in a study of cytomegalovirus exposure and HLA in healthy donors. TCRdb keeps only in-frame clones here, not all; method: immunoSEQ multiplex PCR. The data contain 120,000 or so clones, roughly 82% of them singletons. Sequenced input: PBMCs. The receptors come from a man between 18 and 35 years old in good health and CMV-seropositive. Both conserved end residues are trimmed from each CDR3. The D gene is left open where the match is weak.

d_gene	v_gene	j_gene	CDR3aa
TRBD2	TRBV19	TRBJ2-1	ATGLAVPAEQF
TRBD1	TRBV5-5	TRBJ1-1	ASSPTGGLSTEAF
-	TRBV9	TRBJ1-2	ASSANIYT
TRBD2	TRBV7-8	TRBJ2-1	KTSEYNEQF
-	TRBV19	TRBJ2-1	ASSITSSYNEQF
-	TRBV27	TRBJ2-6	ASSYNRVLGANVLT
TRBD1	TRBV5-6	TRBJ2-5	ASSLGTAGTQY
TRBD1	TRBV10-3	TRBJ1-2	AISDMGQRNYGYT
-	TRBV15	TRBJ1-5	ATSIEQNSNQPQH
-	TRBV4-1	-	ASSHFTGTYEQY
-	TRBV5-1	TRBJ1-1	ASSQLGHMNTEAF
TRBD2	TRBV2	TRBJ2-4	ASTGTRAVNSQY
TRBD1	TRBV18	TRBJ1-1	ASSPETGDRDNRAF
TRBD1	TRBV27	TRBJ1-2	ASSTSDRVGYT
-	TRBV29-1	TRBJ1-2	SVRLAPGPGSRDGYT
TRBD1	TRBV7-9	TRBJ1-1	ASSPAGQRNTEAF
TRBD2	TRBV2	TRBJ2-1	ASRDFSSGTYNEQF
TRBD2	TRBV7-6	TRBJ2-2	ASSPGWTSGVNTGELF
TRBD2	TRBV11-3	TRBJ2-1	ASSYPGTSNEQF
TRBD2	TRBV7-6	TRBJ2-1	ASGRGTSGGGSSYNEQF